This TCR beta chain was found in a study of early T cells in non-severe SARS-CoV-2 infection. In its sample, this clonotype was seen a few times. One entry per CDR3 protein results from TCRdb running MiXCR on the 5' RACE reads. Here the sample spans some 77,000 distinct CDR3 sequences, 16% being singletons. The CDR3 consists of 15 residues. Unmatched junction bases numbered 9, after V lost 6 bases and J lost 4 bases. This TCR derives from an adult who was a healthcare worker with PCR-confirmed SARS-CoV-2 infection or an uninfected control (not recorded which). This chain uses TRBV12-3 or TRBV12-4 with TRBJ1-5; 7 bases line up with TRBD1. The specimen sequenced was whole blood. The CDR3 sequence: CASSPRQGANQPQHF. CDR3 DNA sequence: TGTGCCAGCAGCCCCAGACAGGGTGCAAATCAGCCCCAGCATTTT.